Detailed here is one TCR beta chain. What it recognizes is unknown. The sample comes from a study of cytomegalovirus exposure and HLA in healthy donors. Broader study findings: HLA-A and HLA-B allele assignments for most subjects were reportedly predicted accurately using TCR beta sequences.

At sampling all donors were nominally healthy, likely with unrecorded immune exposures. Vbeta (60) and Jbeta (13) primers were used in the PCR. Generated by immunoSEQ multiplex PCR, the TCRdb table keeps only in-frame clones and is missing some. The data hold roughly 140,000 clones, with approximately 86% observed a single time. The sequence came from a woman in her 50s in good health and CMV-seropositive. The sequenced sample was PBMCs.

CDR3 loop: CASSSDRRNYGYTF. CDR3 DNA: TGTGCCAGCAGCTCGGACAGAAGAAACTATGGCTACACCTTC. The chain has TRBV5-4 and TRBJ1-2; D might be TRBD1 (6 bases). The ends were cut back, 3 bases at V and 2 bases at J, with 11 bases in the middle. CDR1 and CDR2 from the germline V gene are SGHNT and YYREEE (reference sequence). This CDR3 is 14 amino acids long.